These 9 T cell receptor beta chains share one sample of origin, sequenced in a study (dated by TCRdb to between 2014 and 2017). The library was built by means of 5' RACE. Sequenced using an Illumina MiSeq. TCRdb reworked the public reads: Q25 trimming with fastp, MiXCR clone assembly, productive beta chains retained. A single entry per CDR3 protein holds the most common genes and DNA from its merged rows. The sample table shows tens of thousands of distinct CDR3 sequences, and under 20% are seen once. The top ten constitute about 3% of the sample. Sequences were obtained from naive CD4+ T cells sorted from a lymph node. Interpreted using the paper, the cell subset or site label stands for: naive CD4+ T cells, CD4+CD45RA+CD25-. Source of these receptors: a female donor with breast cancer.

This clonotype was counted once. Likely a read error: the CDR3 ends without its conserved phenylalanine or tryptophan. CDR3 residues: CACSLRQGNSPLHS. The CDR3 nucleotides are TGTGCCTGCAGCTTAAGGCAGGGGAATTCACCCCTCCACTCT. The V and J genes are TRBV7-2 and TRBJ1-6, with D possibly TRBD1 on 6 matching bases. CDR3 length equals 14 residues. Per the germline V gene, CDR1 is SGHTA and CDR2 is FQGNSA.

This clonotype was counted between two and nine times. The CDR3 reads CASSRGQGSGNTIYF. DNA for the CDR3: TGCGCCAGCAGCCGGGGACAGGGTTCTGGAAACACCATATATTTT. This chain connects TRBV5-1 to TRBJ1-3, with TRBD1 matching over 9 bases. Germline CDR1 and CDR2: SGHRS and YFSETQ. V lost 4 bases and J lost 1; bases outside the gene matches: 3. There are 15 residues in the CDR3. Supplemented by reference TRBV5-1 and TRBJ1-3, the full variable domain reads KAGVTQTPRYLIKTRGQQVTLSCSPISGHRSVSWYQQTPGQGLQFLFEYFSETQRNKGNFPGRFSGRQFSNSRSEMNVSTLELGDSALYLCASSRGQGSGNTIYFGEGSWLTVV.

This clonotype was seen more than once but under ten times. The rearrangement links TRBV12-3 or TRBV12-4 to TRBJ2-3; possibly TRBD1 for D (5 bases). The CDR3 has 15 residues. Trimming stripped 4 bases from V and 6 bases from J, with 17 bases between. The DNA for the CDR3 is TGTGCCAGCAGTTATGGGGCACAGGCGAGGGATACGCAGTATTTT. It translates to CASSYGAQARDTQYF.

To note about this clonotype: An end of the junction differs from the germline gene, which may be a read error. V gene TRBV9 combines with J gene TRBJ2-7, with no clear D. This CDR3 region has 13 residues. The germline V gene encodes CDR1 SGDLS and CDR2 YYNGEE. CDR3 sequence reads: CASSVGGSYEKYF. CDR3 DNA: TGTGCCAGCAGCGTAGGAGGTTCCTACGAGAAGTACTTC.

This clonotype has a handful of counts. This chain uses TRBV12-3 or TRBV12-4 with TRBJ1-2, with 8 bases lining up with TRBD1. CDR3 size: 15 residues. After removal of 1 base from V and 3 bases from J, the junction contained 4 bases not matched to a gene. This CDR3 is CASSLVGQGDYGYTF. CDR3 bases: TGTGCCAGCAGTTTAGTAGGACAGGGCGACTATGGCTACACCTTC.

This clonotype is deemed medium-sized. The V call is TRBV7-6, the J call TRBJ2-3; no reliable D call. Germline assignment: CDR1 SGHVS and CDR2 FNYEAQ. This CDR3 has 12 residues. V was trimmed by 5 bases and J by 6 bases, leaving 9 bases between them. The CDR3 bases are TGTGCCAGCAGCCCCTCGCCGGATACGCAGTATTTT. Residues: CASSPSPDTQYF.

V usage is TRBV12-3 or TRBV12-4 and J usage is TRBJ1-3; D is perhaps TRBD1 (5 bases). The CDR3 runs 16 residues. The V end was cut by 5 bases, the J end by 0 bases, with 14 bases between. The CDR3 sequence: CASSLQGFSSGNTIYF. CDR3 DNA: TGTGCCAGCAGTCTCCAGGGCTTCAGCTCTGGAAACACCATATATTTT.

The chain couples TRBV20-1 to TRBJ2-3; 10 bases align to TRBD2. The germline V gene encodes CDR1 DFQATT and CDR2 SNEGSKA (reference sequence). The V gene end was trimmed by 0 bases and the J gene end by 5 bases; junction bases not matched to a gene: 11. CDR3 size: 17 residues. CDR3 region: CSARDPLAGGVRDTQYF. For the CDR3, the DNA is TGCAGTGCTAGAGATCCCTTAGCGGGAGGTGTTAGAGATACGCAGTATTTT.

Here the CDR3 reads CASSQDGRPEELFF. The CDR3, as DNA: TGTGCCAGCAGCCAAGATGGGAGGCCTGAGGAGCTGTTTTTT. V and J are TRBV4-2 and TRBJ2-2; tentatively, D is TRBD2 (6 bases). The ends were cut back, 0 bases at V and 10 bases at J, with 12 bases in the middle. Germline-derived CDR1 and CDR2 are LGHNA and YNFKEQ. The CDR3 runs 14 residues.